This T cell receptor beta chain was sequenced in a study of blood T cell repertoires in COVID-19. Study in general: Sources were T cells, B-cell-depleted T cells, or PBMCs; the material itself was cDNA or gDNA.

Some clones are missing from TCRdb's copy, which holds only in-frame ones; the method was immunoSEQ multiplex PCR. The data contain fewer than 200,000 clones, around 82% of them singletons. The CDR3 sequence is 14 residues long. Germline values: CDR1 SEHNR, CDR2 FQNEAQ (reference sequence). The ends were cut back, 5 bases at V and 4 bases at J, with 14 bases in the middle. The TCR originated in an elderly woman with acute or convalescent COVID-19. The chain combines TRBV7-9 with TRBJ1-1; D perhaps matches TRBD1 (5 bases). Sample: peripheral blood. CDR3 sequence reads: CASSHRTVITEAFF. CDR3 DNA sequence: TGTGCCAGCAGCCACAGGACGGTGATCACTGAAGCTTTCTTT. Looking up the rest from reference TRBV7-9 and TRBJ1-1 gives the full variable domain: DTGVSQNPRHKITKRGQNVTFRCDPISEHNRLYWYRQTLGQGPEFLTYFQNEAQLEKSRLLSDRFSAERPKGSFSTLEIQRTEQGDSAMYLCASSHRTVITEAFFGQGTRLTVV.